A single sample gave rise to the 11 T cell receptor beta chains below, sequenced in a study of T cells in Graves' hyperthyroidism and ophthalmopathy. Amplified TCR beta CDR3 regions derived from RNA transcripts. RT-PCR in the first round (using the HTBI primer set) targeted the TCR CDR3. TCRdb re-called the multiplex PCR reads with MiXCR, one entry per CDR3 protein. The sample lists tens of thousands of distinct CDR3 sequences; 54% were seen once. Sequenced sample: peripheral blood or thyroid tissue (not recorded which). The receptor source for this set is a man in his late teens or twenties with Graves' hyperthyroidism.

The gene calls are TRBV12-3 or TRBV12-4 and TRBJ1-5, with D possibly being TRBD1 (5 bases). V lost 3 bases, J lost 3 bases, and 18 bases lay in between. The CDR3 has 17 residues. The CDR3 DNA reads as TGTGCCAGCAGTTTGGGTCCGGGGGTTTATATCAATCAGCCCCAGCATTTT. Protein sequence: CASSLGPGVYINQPQHF.

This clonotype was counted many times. Here the CDR3 reads CATSDGLAYDTQYF. Here the CDR3 DNA reads TGTGCCACCAGTGATGGACTAGCTTATGATACGCAGTATTTT. The rearrangement links TRBV24-1 to TRBJ2-3, with 8 bases that match TRBD2. Germline CDR1 and CDR2: KGHDR and SFDVKD. The V gene end was trimmed by 3 bases and the J gene end by 6 bases; junction bases not matched to a gene: 4. CDR3 size: 14 residues.

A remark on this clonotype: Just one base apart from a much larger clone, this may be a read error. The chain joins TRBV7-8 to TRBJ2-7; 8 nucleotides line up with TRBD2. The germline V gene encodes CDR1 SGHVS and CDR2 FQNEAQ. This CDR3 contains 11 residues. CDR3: CAGRGACEQYF. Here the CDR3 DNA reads TGTGCTGGGCGGGGGGCCTGCGAGCAGTACTTC.

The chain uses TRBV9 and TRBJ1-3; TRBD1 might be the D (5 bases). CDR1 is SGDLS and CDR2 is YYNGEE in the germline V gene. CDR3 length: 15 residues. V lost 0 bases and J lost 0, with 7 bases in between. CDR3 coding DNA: TGTGCCAGCAGCGTAGAGGACATCTCTGGAAACACCATATATTTT. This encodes CASSVEDISGNTIYF.

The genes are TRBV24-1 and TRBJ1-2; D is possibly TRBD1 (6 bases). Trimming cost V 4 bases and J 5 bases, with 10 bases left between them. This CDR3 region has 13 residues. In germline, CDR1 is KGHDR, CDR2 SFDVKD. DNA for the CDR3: TGTGCCACCAGTGAGACAGGCGTGTATGGCTACACCTTC. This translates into CATSETGVYGYTF.

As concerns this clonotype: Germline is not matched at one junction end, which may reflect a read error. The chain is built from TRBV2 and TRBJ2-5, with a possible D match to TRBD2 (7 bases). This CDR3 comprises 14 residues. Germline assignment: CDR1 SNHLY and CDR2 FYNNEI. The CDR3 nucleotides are TGTGCCACCAGTGGGGGGGCTTACCAAGAGACCCAGTACTTC. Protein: CATSGGAYQETQYF.

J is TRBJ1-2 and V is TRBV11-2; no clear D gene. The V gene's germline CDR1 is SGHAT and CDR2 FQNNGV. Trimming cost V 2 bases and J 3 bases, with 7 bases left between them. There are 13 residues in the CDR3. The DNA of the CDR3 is TGTGCCAGCAGCTTAAAGGCGGACTATGGCTACACCTTC. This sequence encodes CASSLKADYGYTF.

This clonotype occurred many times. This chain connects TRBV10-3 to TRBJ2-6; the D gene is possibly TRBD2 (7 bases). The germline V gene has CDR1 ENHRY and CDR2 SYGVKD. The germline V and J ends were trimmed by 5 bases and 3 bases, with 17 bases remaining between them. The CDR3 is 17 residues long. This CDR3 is CAISSSRGAGGANVLTF. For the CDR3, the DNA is TGTGCCATCAGTTCCTCTCGGGGGGCCGGTGGGGCCAACGTCCTGACTTTC.

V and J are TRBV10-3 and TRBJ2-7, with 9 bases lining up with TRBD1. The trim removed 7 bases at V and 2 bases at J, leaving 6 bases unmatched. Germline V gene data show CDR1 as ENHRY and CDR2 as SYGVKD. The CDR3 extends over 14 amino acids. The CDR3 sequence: CAIKPGQGPYEQYF. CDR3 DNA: TGTGCCATCAAGCCGGGACAGGGACCCTACGAGCAGTACTTC.

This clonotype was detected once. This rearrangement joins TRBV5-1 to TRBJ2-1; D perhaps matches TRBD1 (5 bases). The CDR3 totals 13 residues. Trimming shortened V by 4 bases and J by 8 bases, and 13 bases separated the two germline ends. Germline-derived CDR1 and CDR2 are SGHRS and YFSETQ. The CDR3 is CASSVQGDDEQFF. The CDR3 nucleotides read TGCGCCAGCAGCGTCCAGGGTGACGATGAGCAGTTCTTC.

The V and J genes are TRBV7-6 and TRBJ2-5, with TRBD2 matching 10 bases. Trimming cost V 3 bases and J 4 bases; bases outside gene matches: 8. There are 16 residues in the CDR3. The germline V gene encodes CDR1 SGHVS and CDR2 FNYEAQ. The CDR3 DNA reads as TGTGCCAGCAGCTTTCTAGCGGGAGCGGGGGGAGAGACCCAGTACTTC. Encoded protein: CASSFLAGAGGETQYF.